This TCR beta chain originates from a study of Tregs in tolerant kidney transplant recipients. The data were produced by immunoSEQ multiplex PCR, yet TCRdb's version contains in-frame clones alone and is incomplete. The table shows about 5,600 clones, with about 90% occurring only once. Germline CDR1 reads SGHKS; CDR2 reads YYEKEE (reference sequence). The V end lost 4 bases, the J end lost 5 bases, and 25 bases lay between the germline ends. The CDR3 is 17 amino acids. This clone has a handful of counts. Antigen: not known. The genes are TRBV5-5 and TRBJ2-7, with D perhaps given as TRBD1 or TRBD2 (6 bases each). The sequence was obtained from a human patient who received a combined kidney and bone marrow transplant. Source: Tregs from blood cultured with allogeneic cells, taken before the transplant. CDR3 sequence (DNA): TGTGCCAGCAGCCGGGTGGGGGGCCGGCCCGGGTCGGACGAGCAGTACTTC. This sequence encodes CASSRVGGRPGSDEQYF.